The 2 T cell receptor beta chains listed next were all sequenced from one sample in a study of T cell repertoires in cytomegalovirus infection. TCRdb re-called the reads with MiXCR, one entry per CDR3 protein. This sample has a few hundred thousand distinct CDR3 sequences; 17% occur once, and the top ten carry approximately 44%. Sequencing was performed on CD8+ T cells from PBMCs. Receptors originate from a human donor in good health (CMV status not recorded). Some clones in this sample may be carry-over from other donors' samples.

This clonotype was seen ten or more times. V gene TRBV7-2 combines with J gene TRBJ2-5, with 7 bases fitting TRBD1. Per germline, CDR1 SGHTA and CDR2 FQGNSA. V dropped 0 bases and J dropped 3; count of bases not matched to a gene: 10. The CDR3 sequence is 17 residues long. This CDR3 is CASSLAGLGQREETQYF. CDR3 nucleotides: TGTGCCAGCAGCTTAGCGGGCCTGGGACAGCGAGAAGAGACCCAGTACTTC. The complete variable domain, with remaining parts taken from reference TRBV7-2 and TRBJ2-5, reads GAGVSQSPSNKVTEKGKDVELRCDPISGHTALYWYRQSLGQGLEFLIYFQGNSAPDKSGLPSDRFSAERTGGSVSTLTIQRTQQEDSAVYLCASSLAGLGQREETQYFGPGTRLLVL.

With regard to this clonotype: The germline gene is not matched at one end of the junction; a read error may be the cause. V usage is TRBV27 and J usage is TRBJ1-1; perhaps TRBD1 as D (5 bases). This CDR3 is built from 14 residues. The germline V gene has CDR1 MNHEY and CDR2 SMNVEV (reference sequence). CDR3: CASSPGTPNIEAFF. The CDR3 nucleotides read TGTGCCAGCAGTCCGGGGACTCCGAACATTGAAGCTTTCTTT.